These 7 T cell receptor beta chains were sequenced from one sample in a study of HIV-infected patients and healthy controls. TCRdb processed the 5' RACE reads anew with MiXCR; each CDR3 protein has one entry. This sample has roughly 68,000 distinct CDR3 sequences; 19% occur once, and the top ten carry 1.1% to 1.5%. Input material: CD4+ T cells from blood. All receptors come from a human donor in good health.

The chain carries TRBV14 and TRBJ1-1; maybe TRBD1 (6 bases). V dropped 6 bases and J dropped 0 bases, with 20 bases sitting between them. The germline V gene encodes CDR1 SGHDN and CDR2 FVKESK. This CDR3 has 17 amino acids. CDR3 DNA: TGTGCCAGCAGTCGAAAAAACTTGGACAGAATGAACACTGAAGCTTTCTTT. It specifies CASSRKNLDRMNTEAFF.

V is TRBV27 and J is TRBJ2-1, with TRBD2 as a possible D gene (5 bases). The germline V and J ends were trimmed by 5 bases and 3 bases, with 11 bases remaining between them. Germline CDR1 and CDR2: MNHEY and SMNVEV (reference sequence). There are 14 residues in the CDR3. For the CDR3, the DNA is TGTGCCAGCAGTGGATGGACTGGCTACAATGAGCAGTTCTTC. It yields the protein CASSGWTGYNEQFF.

CDR3 residues: CATTIGQGHQPQHF. The CDR3 DNA reads TGTGCCACTACGATAGGACAGGGCCATCAGCCCCAGCATTTT. The V and J genes are TRBV6-1 and TRBJ1-5; TRBD1 matches 8 bases. Germline V gene data show CDR1 as MNHNS and CDR2 as SASEGT. With V trimmed by 10 bases and J by 5 bases, 10 bases remained unmatched. CDR3 length: 14 amino acids.

The chain joins TRBV15 to TRBJ1-2; 7 nucleotides align to TRBD1. The trim removed 1 base at V and 4 bases at J, leaving 6 bases unmatched. There are 15 residues in the CDR3. CDR1 LNHNV and CDR2 YYDKDF come from the germline V gene (reference sequence). CDR3 in DNA: TGTGCCACCAGCAGAGCTTCAGGGGGGCCCTATGGCTACACCTTC. It yields the protein CATSRASGGPYGYTF.

V and J are TRBV7-2 and TRBJ2-7, with D hard to call. Germline lookup yields CDR1 SGHTA and CDR2 FQGNSA. The CDR3 contains 14 residues. Trimming cost V 5 bases and J 2 bases, with 13 bases left between them. The CDR3 DNA reads TGTGCCAGCAGCGAACAACCGGGCCCCTACGAGCAGTACTTC. Translating it yields CASSEQPGPYEQYF.

CDR3 coding DNA: TGTGCCACCACCCGGGACTTCACGACTAGGGGGCAAGAGACCCAGTACTTC. Amino acids: CATTRDFTTRGQETQYF. J is TRBJ2-5 and V is TRBV10-3; D tentatively fits TRBD1 or TRBD2 (6 bases each). The CDR3 runs 17 residues. CDR1 ENHRY and CDR2 SYGVKD come from the germline V gene. The V gene lost 10 bases and the J gene lost 2 bases, with 26 bases spanning the gap.

This clonotype came up a few times. The rearrangement links TRBV4-1 to TRBJ1-5; D may be TRBD1 (6 bases). CDR1 is MGHRA and CDR2 is YSYEKL in the germline V gene. V was cut by 0 bases and J by 5 bases, with 17 bases left in between. This CDR3 is 17 amino acids long. The DNA of the CDR3 is TGCGCCAGCAGCCAAGAAAGTGGGCAGGGGAGCCATCAGCCCCAGCATTTT. Translating it yields CASSQESGQGSHQPQHF.